Shown below are 14 T cell receptor beta chains from a single sample sequenced in a study of tumor-infiltrating lymphocytes in primary liver carcinoma. A constant-region primer served to make TCR beta cDNA from about 500 ng total RNA. For TCR beta, libraries were produced by three nested multiplex PCR rounds using slightly modified ARM-PCR. TRBV1-TRBV30 forward and Cbeta reverse primers drove the first two approximately 10-cycle rounds. TCRdb recomputed calls from the multiplex PCR reads with MiXCR, one row per CDR3 protein. The profile shows around 37,000 distinct CDR3 sequences, around 75% of them singletons. DNA and RNA were both co-extracted from around 20-30 mg of bulk tissue that had not been sorted. What was sequenced was tumor-adjacent normal liver tissue. The receptors originated from a man aged 35 to 55 with primary liver carcinoma and hepatitis B virus infection.

The gene calls are TRBV29-1 and TRBJ2-3, with 9 bases aligning to TRBD2. Losses at the gene ends were 4 bases for V and 9 bases for J; bases not matched to a gene: 11. This CDR3 has 14 amino acids. From germline, CDR1 is SQVTM and CDR2 ANQGSEA. CDR3 in amino acids: CSVATSGPIGTQYF. CDR3 DNA sequence: TGCAGCGTTGCTACTAGCGGGCCGATCGGAACGCAGTATTTT.

This chain joins TRBV5-1 and TRBJ2-2; D unclear. The CDR3 spans 12 residues. Germline assignment: CDR1 SGHRS and CDR2 YFSETQ. V lost 5 bases and J lost 3, with 5 bases in between. CDR3 amino acids: CASSFYTGELFF. CDR3 DNA sequence: TGCGCCAGCAGTTTTTACACCGGGGAGCTGTTTTTT.

This clonotype showed up just a few times. The CDR3 here is CANSLDPQGNQPQHF. As DNA, the CDR3 is TGTGCCAACAGTTTAGATCCCCAGGGGAATCAGCCCCAGCATTTT. The chain employs TRBV7-8 and TRBJ1-5; weak D call: TRBD1 (6 bases). Trimming took 10 bases from V and 4 from J, leaving 20 bases between them. CDR1 SGHVS and CDR2 FQNEAQ come from the germline V gene. This CDR3 is built from 15 residues.

This clonotype appeared many times. The genes are TRBV11-1 and TRBJ2-7; D perhaps matches TRBD2 (6 bases). The V and J ends lost 4 bases and 0 bases respectively, with 13 bases between them. The length of the CDR3 is 15 residues. Germline-derived CDR1 and CDR2 are SGHAT and FQDESV (reference sequence). In DNA, the CDR3 is TGTGCCAGCAGCTCATCCCGGGACTCCTCCTACGAGCAGTACTTC. This codes for CASSSSRDSSYEQYF. Full variable domain (remainder filled in from reference TRBV11-1 and TRBJ2-7): EAEVAQSPRYKITEKSQAVAFWCDPISGHATLYWYRQILGQGPELLVQFQDESVVDDSQLPKDRFSAERLKGVDSTLKIQPAELGDSAMYLCASSSSRDSSYEQYFGPGTRLTVT.

This clonotype was found once. The junction shows a germline mismatch at one end, possibly a read error. V gene TRBV11-2 combines with J gene TRBJ2-7; TRBD1 might be the D (5 bases). The CDR3 extends over 14 amino acids. CDR1 is SGHAT, CDR2 FQNNGV, per germline. The CDR3 loop reads CTRSSNRNSYEKYF. DNA for the CDR3: TGTACCAGGAGCTCTAACAGGAACTCCTACGAGAAGTACTTC.

Regarding this clonotype: This may be a read error: a much more frequent sequence differs by one nucleotide. This chain connects TRBV7-3 to TRBJ2-1; D unclear. Germline V CDR1 and CDR2: SGHTA, FQGTGA. CDR3 size: 16 residues. The CDR3 loop reads CASSTDRTLSYNERFF. The CDR3 nucleotides are TGTGCCAGCAGCACGGACCGGACCCTCTCCTACAATGAGCGGTTCTTC.

This clonotype was detected many times. The junction does not match germline at one end; this may be a read error. This rearrangement joins TRBV5-1 to TRBJ1-1; no clear D gene. The CDR3 is made up of 16 amino acids. Per germline, CDR1 SGHRS and CDR2 YFSETQ. This CDR3 reads CASARGLALMNTEALF. As DNA, the CDR3 is TGCGCCAGCGCGCGTGGGCTCGCGCTCATGAACACTGAAGCTCTCTTT.

About this clonotype itself: A single base separates this from a much larger clone, so it may be a read error. This chain links TRBV28 with TRBJ1-1, with 7 positions matching TRBD1. CDR3 length: 12 amino acids. Per the germline V gene, CDR1 is MDHEN and CDR2 is SYDVKM. V was clipped by 6 bases and J by 7 bases; unmatched bases: 5. The CDR3 DNA is TGTGCCAGCAGGACCACAGGGGATGAAGCTTTCTTT. Translating it yields CASRTTGDEAFF.

As concerns this clonotype: A much larger clone lies a single base off, so this may be a read error. This is likely a read error, given that the CDR3 carries no conserved phenylalanine or tryptophan at its end. This chain connects TRBV10-2 to TRBJ2-7; 8 positions agree with TRBD2. This CDR3 region has 14 residues. CDR1 and CDR2 from the germline V gene are WSHSY and SAAADI. Germline trimming cut 4 bases from V and 3 bases from J; bases unmatched to any gene: 5. CDR3 nucleotides: TGCGCCAGCAGTGTGTCGGGACTAGGCTACGAGCAGTACATC. It encodes CASSVSGLGYEQYI.

In the case of this clonotype: The junction and the germline gene differ at one end; a read error may be behind it. This chain links TRBV5-6 with TRBJ1-2; D is possibly TRBD1 (5 bases). The germline V gene encodes CDR1 SGHDT and CDR2 YYEEEE. This CDR3 is built from 14 residues. The CDR3, as DNA: TGTGTCAGCAGCGGCCGGGACGTCGAGCATGGCCACACCTTC. It yields the protein CVSSGRDVEHGHTF.

With regard to this clonotype: One junction end disagrees with the germline gene, perhaps due to a read error. The chain uses TRBV11-1 and TRBJ2-1; 11 positions match TRBD2. The CDR3 contains 20 residues. Germline loops: CDR1 SGHAT, CDR2 FQDESV (reference sequence). CDR3 nucleotide sequence: TGTACCAGCAGCGTAGGAACGACTAGCGGGGCCTCACGGTTCGGCGATGAGCAGTTCTTC. Its protein is CTSSVGTTSGASRFGDEQFF.

On this clonotype: Germline and junction disagree at one end, which may indicate a read error. This rearrangement joins TRBV25-1 to TRBJ2-1; tentatively, D is TRBD1 or TRBD2 (6 bases each). The germline V gene encodes CDR1 MGHDK and CDR2 SYGVNS. The CDR3 runs 17 residues. The CDR3 here is CASSELAEQGNSNERFF. CDR3 coding DNA: TGTGCCAGCAGTGAATTAGCGGAACAGGGTAACTCCAATGAGCGGTTCTTC.

This clonotype was counted at least ten times. The chain links TRBV6-4 to TRBJ2-1; the D gene could be TRBD1 or TRBD2 (6 bases each). This CDR3 has 14 amino acids. Germline loops: CDR1 MRHNA, CDR2 SNTAGT. Trimming pared 2 bases from V and 9 bases from J, leaving 14 bases between. CDR3 sequence: CASSDGGGGGEQFF. The CDR3 DNA reads as TGTGCCAGCAGTGACGGGGGAGGAGGGGGTGAGCAGTTCTTC.

As for this clonotype: Since no conserved phenylalanine or tryptophan closes the CDR3, a read error is the likely cause. The V and J genes are TRBV6-6 and TRBJ1-2, with 7 bases that match TRBD1. V lost 10 bases, J lost 6 bases, and 11 bases stayed unmatched. The CDR3 consists of 13 residues. Per germline, CDR1 MNHNY and CDR2 SVGAGI (reference sequence). The CDR3, as DNA: TGTGCCACCAAGATGGGACAGTCAAATGGCTACACCCTC. It is translated as CATKMGQSNGYTL.